What follows is one T cell receptor (beta chain) and its context. Its antigen remains unidentified. This sample is part of a study of monozygotic twins with inflammatory bowel disease. Broader study findings: IBD patients, compared with healthy twins, shared fewer clonotypes with others (especially with disease activity). IBD patients had lower TCRbeta diversity (inverse Simpson) than healthy co-twins.

Each sample had eight separate cDNA synthesis reactions. TCRdb reanalyzed the 5' RACE reads, giving one entry per CDR3 protein sequence and no DNA. This listing includes about 300,000 distinct CDR3 sequences. Germline V gives CDR1 MNHNS, CDR2 SASEGT. The CDR3 runs to 12 residues. The receptor was derived from a human donor with ulcerative colitis or Crohn's disease, or a healthy co-twin of an affected twin (not recorded which). The sequenced sample consisted of blood. The V gene is TRBV6-1, the J gene TRBJ1-2; TCRdb proposes TRBD1, but this gene call is untestable without DNA. The CDR3 sequence: CASSPNRVGYTF.